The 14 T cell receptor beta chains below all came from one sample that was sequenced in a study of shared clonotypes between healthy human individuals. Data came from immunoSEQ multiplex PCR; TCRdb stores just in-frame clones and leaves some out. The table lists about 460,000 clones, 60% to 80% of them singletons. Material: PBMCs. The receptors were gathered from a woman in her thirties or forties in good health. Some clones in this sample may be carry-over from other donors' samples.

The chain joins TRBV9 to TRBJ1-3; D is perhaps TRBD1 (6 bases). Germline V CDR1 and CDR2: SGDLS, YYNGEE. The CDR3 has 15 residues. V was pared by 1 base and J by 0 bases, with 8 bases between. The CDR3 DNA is TGTGCCAGCAGCGTAAGGGGGAGCTCTGGAAACACCATATATTTT. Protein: CASSVRGSSGNTIYF.

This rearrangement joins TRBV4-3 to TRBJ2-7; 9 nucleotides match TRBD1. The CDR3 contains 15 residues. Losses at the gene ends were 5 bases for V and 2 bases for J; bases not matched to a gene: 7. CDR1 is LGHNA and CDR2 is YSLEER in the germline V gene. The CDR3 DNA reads TGCGCCAGCAGCTCACGACAGGGGGAAACCTACGAGCAGTACTTC. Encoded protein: CASSSRQGETYEQYF.

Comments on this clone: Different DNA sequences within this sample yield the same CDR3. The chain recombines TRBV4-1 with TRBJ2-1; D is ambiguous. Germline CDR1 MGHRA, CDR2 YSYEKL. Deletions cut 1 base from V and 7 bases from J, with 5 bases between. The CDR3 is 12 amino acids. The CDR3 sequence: CASSQVRNEQFF. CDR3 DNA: TGCGCCAGCAGCCAAGTTAGGAATGAGCAGTTCTTC.

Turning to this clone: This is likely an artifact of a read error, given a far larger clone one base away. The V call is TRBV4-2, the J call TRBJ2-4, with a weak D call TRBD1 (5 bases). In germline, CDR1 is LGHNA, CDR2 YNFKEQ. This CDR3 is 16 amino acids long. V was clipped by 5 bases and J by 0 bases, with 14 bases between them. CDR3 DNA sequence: TGTGCCAGCAGCTTAGGGGCAGGTCTAGCCAAAAACATTCAGTACTTC. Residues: CASSLGAGLAKNIQYF.

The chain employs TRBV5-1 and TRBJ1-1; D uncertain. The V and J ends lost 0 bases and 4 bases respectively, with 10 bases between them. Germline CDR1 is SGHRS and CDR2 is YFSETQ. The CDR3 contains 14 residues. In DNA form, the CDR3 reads TGCGCCAGCAGCTTGGCTAGTCTAGGCACTGAAGCTTTCTTT. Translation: CASSLASLGTEAFF. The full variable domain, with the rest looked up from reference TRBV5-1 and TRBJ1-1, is KAGVTQTPRYLIKTRGQQVTLSCSPISGHRSVSWYQQTPGQGLQFLFEYFSETQRNKGNFPGRFSGRQFSNSRSEMNVSTLELGDSALYLCASSLASLGTEAFFGQGTRLTVV.

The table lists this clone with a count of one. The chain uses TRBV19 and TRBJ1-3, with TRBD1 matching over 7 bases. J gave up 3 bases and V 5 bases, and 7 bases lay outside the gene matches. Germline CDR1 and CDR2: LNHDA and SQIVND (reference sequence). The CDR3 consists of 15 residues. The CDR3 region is CASSPGQRFGNTIYF. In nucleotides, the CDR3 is TGTGCCAGTAGTCCGGGACAGAGGTTTGGAAACACCATATATTTT.

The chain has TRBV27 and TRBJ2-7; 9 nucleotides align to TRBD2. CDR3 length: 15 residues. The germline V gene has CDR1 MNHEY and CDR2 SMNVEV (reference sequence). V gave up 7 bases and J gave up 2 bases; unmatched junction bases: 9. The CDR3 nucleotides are TGTGCCAGCATAAATAGCGGGAGTGGTCCCTACGAGCAGTACTTC. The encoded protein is CASINSGSGPYEQYF.

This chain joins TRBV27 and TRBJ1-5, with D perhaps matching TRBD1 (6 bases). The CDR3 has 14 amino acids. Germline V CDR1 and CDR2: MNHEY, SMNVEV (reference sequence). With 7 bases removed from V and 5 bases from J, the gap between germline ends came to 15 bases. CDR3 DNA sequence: TGTGCCAGCAACACAGGGAAGGGGGATCAGCCCCAGCATTTT. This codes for CASNTGKGDQPQHF.

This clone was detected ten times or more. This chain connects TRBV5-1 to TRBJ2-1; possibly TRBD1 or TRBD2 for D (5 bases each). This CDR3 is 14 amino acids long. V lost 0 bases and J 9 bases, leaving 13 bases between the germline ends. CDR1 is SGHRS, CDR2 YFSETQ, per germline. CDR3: CASSLVGETGEQFF. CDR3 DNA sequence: TGCGCCAGCAGCTTGGTAGGGGAGACGGGTGAGCAGTTCTTC.

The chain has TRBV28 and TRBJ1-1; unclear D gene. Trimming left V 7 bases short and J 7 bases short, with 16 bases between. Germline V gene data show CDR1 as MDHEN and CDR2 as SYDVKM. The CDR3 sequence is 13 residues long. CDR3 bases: TGTGCCAGCACCTACTACCCGGGCCTTGAAGCTTTCTTT. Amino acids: CASTYYPGLEAFF.

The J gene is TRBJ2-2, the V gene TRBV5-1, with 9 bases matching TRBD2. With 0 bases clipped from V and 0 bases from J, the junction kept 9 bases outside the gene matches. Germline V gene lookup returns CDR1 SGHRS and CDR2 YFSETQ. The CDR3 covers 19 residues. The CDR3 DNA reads TGCGCCAGCAGCTTGGACTGGCTAGCGGGATATGCGAACACCGGGGAGCTGTTTTTT. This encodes CASSLDWLAGYANTGELFF.

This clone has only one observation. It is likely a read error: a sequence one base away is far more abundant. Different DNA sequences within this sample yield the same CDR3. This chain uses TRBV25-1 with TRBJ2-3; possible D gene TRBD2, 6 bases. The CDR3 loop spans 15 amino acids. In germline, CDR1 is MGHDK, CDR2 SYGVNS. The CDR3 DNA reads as TGTGCCAGCAGTGCAATCTCTACTAGCACAGATACGCAATATTTT. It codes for CASSAISTSTDTQYF. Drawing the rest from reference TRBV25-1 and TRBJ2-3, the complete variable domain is EADIYQTPRYLVIGTGKKITLECSQTMGHDKMYWYQQDPGMELHLIHYSYGVNSTEKGDLSSESTVSRIRTEHFPLTLESARPSHTSQYLCASSAISTSTDTQYFGPGTRLTVL.

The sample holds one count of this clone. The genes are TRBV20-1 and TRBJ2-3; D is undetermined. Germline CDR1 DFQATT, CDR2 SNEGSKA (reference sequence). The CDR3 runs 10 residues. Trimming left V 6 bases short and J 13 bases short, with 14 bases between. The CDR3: CSAYGAREYF. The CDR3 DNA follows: TGCAGTGCCTACGGCGCTAGAGAGTATTTT.

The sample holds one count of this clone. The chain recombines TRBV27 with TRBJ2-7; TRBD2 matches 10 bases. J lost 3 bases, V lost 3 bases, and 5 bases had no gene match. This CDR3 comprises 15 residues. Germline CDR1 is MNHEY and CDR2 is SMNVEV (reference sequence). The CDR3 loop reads CASSLKAGGLYEQYF. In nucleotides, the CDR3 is TGTGCCAGCAGTTTGAAAGCGGGAGGGCTCTACGAGCAGTACTTC.